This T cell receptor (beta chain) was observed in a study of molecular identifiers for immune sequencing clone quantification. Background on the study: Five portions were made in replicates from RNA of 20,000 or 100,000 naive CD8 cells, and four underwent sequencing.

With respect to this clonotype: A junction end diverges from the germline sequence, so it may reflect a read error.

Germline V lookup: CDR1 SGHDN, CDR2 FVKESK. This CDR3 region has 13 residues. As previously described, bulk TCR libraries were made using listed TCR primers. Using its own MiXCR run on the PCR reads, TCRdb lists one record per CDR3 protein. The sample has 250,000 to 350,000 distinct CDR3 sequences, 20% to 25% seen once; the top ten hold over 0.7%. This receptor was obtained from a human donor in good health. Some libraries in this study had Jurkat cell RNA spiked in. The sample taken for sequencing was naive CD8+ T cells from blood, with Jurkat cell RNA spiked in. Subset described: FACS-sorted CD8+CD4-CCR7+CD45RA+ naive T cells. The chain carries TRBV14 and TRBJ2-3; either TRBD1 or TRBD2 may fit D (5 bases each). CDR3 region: CASSPASTGTQYF. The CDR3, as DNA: TGTGCCAGCTCCCCCGCTAGCACAGGTACGCAGTATTTT.